These T cell receptor beta chains were read from a single sample in a study of T-cell memory formation after mild COVID-19. TCRdb reprocessed the 5' RACE reads with MiXCR, giving one entry per CDR3 protein. The sample consists of about 470,000 distinct CDR3 sequences, roughly 25% of them appearing once. The sample taken for sequencing was PBMCs or a T cell subset sorted from them (not recorded which). Receptors were obtained from an adult woman who had mild COVID-19 (a few samples of this study predate the infection). Cell type and time point are not known. The CDR3 runs from the conserved cysteine through the conserved F or W. Each record gives: clone size, D gene, J gene, V gene, CDR3 DNA, CDR3 protein. A D gene is named only where the DNA matches it firmly. Not all rows give a size; the values are once, few, many and, for expanded clones, a class.

>few|.|TRBJ2-7|TRBV27
TGTGCCAGCAGTTCGGCCCCTCTTCGGGAGCGAGAGCAGTACTTC
CASSSAPLREREQYF
>few|.|TRBJ1-2|TRBV4-1
TGCGCCAGCAGCCAAGTGGGAGTCTATGGCTACACCTTC
CASSQVGVYGYTF
>.|TRBD1|TRBJ2-6|TRBV6-5
TGTGCCAGCAGTTTTCAACAGGGGGCAAAGATCTCTGGGGCCAACGTCCTGACTTTC
CASSFQQGAKISGANVLTF
>few|.|TRBJ2-5|TRBV11-2
TGTGCCAGCAGCCCCGCTTGGGAGGAGACCCAGTACTTC
CASSPAWEETQYF
>.|TRBD1|TRBJ1-1|TRBV6-5
TGTGCCAGCAGCTTTCCGGGACAGTCTGAAGCTTTCTTT
CASSFPGQSEAFF
>few|.|TRBJ2-1|TRBV24-1
TGTGCCACCAGTGATTTGCGAAGGGACGGGCAGTTCTTC
CATSDLRRDGQFF
>.|TRBD1|TRBJ1-5|TRBV12-3/TRBV12-4
TGTGCCAGCAGAGGAGGGACAGGGGGCCGTAGCAATCAGCCCCAGCATTTT
CASRGGTGGRSNQPQHF
>few|.|TRBJ2-4|TRBV12-3/TRBV12-4
TGTGCCAGCAGGCGGGGTGCTGTAGCCAAAAACATTCAGTACTTC
CASRRGAVAKNIQYF
>few|.|TRBJ1-3|TRBV9
TGTGCCAGCAGCCCCGACGGAGCTGGAAACACCATATATTTT
CASSPDGAGNTIYF
>.|.|TRBJ1-5|TRBV6-2/TRBV6-3
TGTGCCAGCAGCCCTCCGGGGGGGCGCTCGAACAATCAGCCCCAGCATTTT
CASSPPGGRSNNQPQHF
>few|.|TRBJ2-7|TRBV27
TGTGCCAGCAGTCTTGGACATAACTACGAGCAGTACTTC
CASSLGHNYEQYF
>few|.|TRBJ2-5|TRBV5-6
TGTGCCAGCAGCAACCCGGCATCGACACAGGAGACCCAGTACTTC
CASSNPASTQETQYF
>few|TRBD1|TRBJ1-2|TRBV4-1
TGCGCCAGCAGCCATTACAGGGGGCGCAGGGAAGATGGCTACACCTTC
CASSHYRGRREDGYTF
>.|TRBD2|TRBJ2-1|TRBV6-2/TRBV6-3
TGTGCCAGCAGTTACTCGATTAGCGGGGGATACAATGAGCAGTTCTTC
CASSYSISGGYNEQFF
>once|.|TRBJ2-3|TRBV7-9
TGTGCCAGCAGCGTCCAGAATCCGGGGACGACAGATACGCAGTATTTT
CASSVQNPGTTDTQYF
>.|.|TRBJ1-2|TRBV7-8
TGTGCCAGCAGCCATGAGCCCCTATCGGGGTATGGCTACACCTTC
CASSHEPLSGYGYTF
>few|.|TRBJ2-3|TRBV25-1
TGTGCCAGCAGTCTTAGACTCACAGATACGCAGTATTTT
CASSLRLTDTQYF
>.|.|TRBJ1-5|TRBV6-2/TRBV6-3
TGTGCCAGCAGTTACTCCCGGCAGGGGACTCAGCCCCAGCATTTT
CASSYSRQGTQPQHF
>.|.|TRBJ1-6|TRBV6-6
TGTGCCAGCAGTTTCCGGGACGAACGGCATTCACCCCTCCACTTT
CASSFRDERHSPLHF
>.|TRBD2|TRBJ2-1|TRBV6-6
TGTGCCTCAAGCGGAAAGCGGGAGAATGAGCAGTTCTTC
CASSGKRENEQFF
>.|.|TRBJ1-5|TRBV4-1
TGCGCCAGCAGCCGAACTTACAATCAGCCCCAGCATTTT
CASSRTYNQPQHF
>few|.|TRBJ2-3|TRBV5-1
TGCGCCAGCAGCTCGGGGGGCTGGACAGATACGCAGTATTTT
CASSSGGWTDTQYF
>.|.|TRBJ1-2|TRBV29-1
TGCAGCGTTCGCCTCGAGGGTGGCTACACCTTC
CSVRLEGGYTF
>.|.|TRBJ2-7|TRBV7-8
TGTGCCAGCACCGGGGCCTACGAGCAGTACTTC
CASTGAYEQYF
>medium-sized|.|TRBJ2-7|TRBV7-8
TGTGCCAGCAGCTTAGCGGAGGGCGGTCCAACCTACGAGCAGTACTTC
CASSLAEGGPTYEQYF
>.|TRBD2|TRBJ2-1|TRBV5-6
TGTGCCAGCAGCCCTCCGGGGGGGGGTTACAATGAGCAGTTCTTC
CASSPPGGGYNEQFF
>.|TRBD1|TRBJ2-1|TRBV15
TGTGCCACCAGCAGAGATGGGGGGACAGGGTACAATGAGCAGTTCTTC
CATSRDGGTGYNEQFF
>many|TRBD2|TRBJ2-3|TRBV7-8
TGTGCCAGCAGCCCCCTACTAGCGGCTGGACTCACAGATACGCAGTATTTT
CASSPLLAAGLTDTQYF
>.|.|TRBJ1-2|TRBV20-1
TGCAGTGCTAGAGATATGGTTGGGGGAGGCTACACCTTC
CSARDMVGGGYTF
>.|TRBD1|TRBJ1-1|TRBV6-6
TGTGCCAGCAGTTACACGACCCAGGGGGCGGGAGCTTTCTTT
CASSYTTQGAGAFF
>few|.|TRBJ2-7|TRBV23-1
TGCGCCAGCAGTCAACTCCCCCTGTGGTGGGTTGGGCCTGAGCAGTACTTC
CASSQLPLWWVGPEQYF
>few|TRBD1|TRBJ2-7|TRBV7-2
TGTGCCAGCGGAATCCCTCGCGTGACAGGGTACTACGAGCAGTACTTC
CASGIPRVTGYYEQYF
>few|.|TRBJ2-2|TRBV11-2
TGTGCCAGCAGTAGGGCGGGCGCGAACACCGGGGAGCTGTTTTTT
CASSRAGANTGELFF
>.|TRBD1|TRBJ2-1|TRBV12-3/TRBV12-4
TGTGCCAGCAGTTTCGACAGGGGGTCTTTCAATGAGCAGTTCTTC
CASSFDRGSFNEQFF
>.|TRBD2|TRBJ2-1|TRBV25-1
TGTGCCAGCAGTGCTAGCGGGAGTAGGGGTAATGAGCAGTTCTTC
CASSASGSRGNEQFF
>few|TRBD1|TRBJ1-5|TRBV4-1
TGCGCCAGCAGCCAGGACAGGGGGAAAGGCAATCAGCCCCAGCATTTT
CASSQDRGKGNQPQHF
>few|.|TRBJ2-3|TRBV12-3/TRBV12-4
TGTGCCAGCAGTTTAGCGTTCGCGACTAGCACAGATACGCAGTATTTT
CASSLAFATSTDTQYF
>.|TRBD2|TRBJ2-5|TRBV7-2
TGTGCCAGCATTCGGACTAGCGGGAGTGGGAAGACCCAGTACTTC
CASIRTSGSGKTQYF
>.|.|TRBJ2-7|TRBV25-1
TGTGCCAGCAGTGAGGGGGTTTCCTACGAGCAGTACTTC
CASSEGVSYEQYF
>.|TRBD2|TRBJ2-3|TRBV5-1
TGCGCCAGCAGCTTAGGGACTAGCGGGAGACTCGGCACAGATACGCAGTATTTT
CASSLGTSGRLGTDTQYF
>.|.|TRBJ2-7|TRBV29-1
TGCAGCGTTGTGGGCAGGGAAAATCACTACGAGCAGTACTTC
CSVVGRENHYEQYF
>few|TRBD1|TRBJ2-1|TRBV11-2
TGTGCCAGCAGCTTCCAGGGGGCGCGAGAGCAGTTCTTC
CASSFQGAREQFF
>.|.|TRBJ1-1|TRBV9
TGTGCCAGCAGCGTAGAACCTCATCGGAACACTGAAGCTTTCTTT
CASSVEPHRNTEAFF
>few|.|TRBJ2-7|TRBV11-3
TGTGCCAGCAGCACTACAGAGATTTCCTACGAGCAGTACTTC
CASSTTEISYEQYF
>few|.|TRBJ1-1|TRBV6-6
TGTGCCAGCAGTTACTCAGGGCAGGGTGTTTCTGAAGCTTTCTTT
CASSYSGQGVSEAFF
>few|TRBD2|TRBJ2-1|TRBV5-1
TGCGCCAGCAGCTGGACTAGCGGTCATACGACTGAGCAGTTCTTC
CASSWTSGHTTEQFF
>.|.|TRBJ2-7|TRBV2
TGTGCCAGCAAAAGAACGCAGGACTCCTACGAGCAGTACTTC
CASKRTQDSYEQYF
>.|.|TRBJ2-1|TRBV12-3/TRBV12-4
TGTGCCAGCAGTTCGGTAGGTGAGCAGTTCTTC
CASSSVGEQFF
>few|.|TRBJ2-1|TRBV27
TGTGCCAGCAGCCTAGGGTATCGGTCCGAGCAGTTCTTC
CASSLGYRSEQFF
>many|.|TRBJ2-4|TRBV5-4
TGTGCCAGCAGCCCGGGACGCGTAAACATTCAGTACTTC
CASSPGRVNIQYF
>.|TRBD1|TRBJ2-7|TRBV19
TGTGCCAGTAGTCCTCCTGGGACAGGGCTTACCGAGCAGTACTTC
CASSPPGTGLTEQYF